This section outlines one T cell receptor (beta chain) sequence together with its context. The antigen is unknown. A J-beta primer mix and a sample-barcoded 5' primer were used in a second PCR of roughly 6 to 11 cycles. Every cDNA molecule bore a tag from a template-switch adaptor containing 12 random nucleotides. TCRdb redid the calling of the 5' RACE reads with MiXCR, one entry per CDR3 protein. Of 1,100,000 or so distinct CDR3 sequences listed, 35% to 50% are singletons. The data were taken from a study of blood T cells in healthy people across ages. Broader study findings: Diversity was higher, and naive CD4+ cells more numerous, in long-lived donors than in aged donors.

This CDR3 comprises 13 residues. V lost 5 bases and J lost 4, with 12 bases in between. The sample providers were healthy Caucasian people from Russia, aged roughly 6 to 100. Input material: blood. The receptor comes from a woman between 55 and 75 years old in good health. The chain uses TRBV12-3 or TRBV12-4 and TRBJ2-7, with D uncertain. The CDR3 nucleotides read TGTGCCAGCAGTATGGCCCCCTCATACGAGCAGTACTTC. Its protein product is CASSMAPSYEQYF.